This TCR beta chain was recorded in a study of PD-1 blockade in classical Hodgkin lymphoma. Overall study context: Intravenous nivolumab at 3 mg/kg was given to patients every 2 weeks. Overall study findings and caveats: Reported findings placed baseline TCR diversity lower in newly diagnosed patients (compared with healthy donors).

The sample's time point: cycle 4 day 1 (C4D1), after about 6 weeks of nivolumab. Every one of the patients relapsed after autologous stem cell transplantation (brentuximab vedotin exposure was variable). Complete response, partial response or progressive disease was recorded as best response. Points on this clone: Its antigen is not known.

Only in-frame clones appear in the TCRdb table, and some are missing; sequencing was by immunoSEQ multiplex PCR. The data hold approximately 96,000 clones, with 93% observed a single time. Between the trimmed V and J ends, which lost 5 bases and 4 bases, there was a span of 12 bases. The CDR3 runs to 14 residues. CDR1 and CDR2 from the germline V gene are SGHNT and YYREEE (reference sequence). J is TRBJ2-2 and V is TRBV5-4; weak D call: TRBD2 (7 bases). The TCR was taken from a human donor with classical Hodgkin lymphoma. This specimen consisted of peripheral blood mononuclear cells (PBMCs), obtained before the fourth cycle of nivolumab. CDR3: CASRRGGGTGELFF. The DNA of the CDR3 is TGTGCCAGCAGAAGAGGGGGGGGCACCGGGGAGCTGTTTTTT.